Reported below is one T cell receptor beta chain. The antigen remains undetermined. The data were obtained in a study of CD8+ T cells in alopecia areata. For the study at large: Each of the treated patients was given oral tofacitinib, 5 to 10 mg twice daily, for moderate-to-severe alopecia areata. Whole-study findings and limits: For lesional scalp, especially alopecia totalis/universalis, clonality was higher than in normal scalp.

After removal of 6 bases from V and 4 bases from J, the junction contained 5 bases not matched to a gene. The V gene's germline CDR1 is SQVTM and CDR2 ANQGSEA. This CDR3 comprises 12 residues. Isolated RNA was reverse transcribed into cDNA used as the sequencing template. Sequencing was performed with immunoSEQ multiplex PCR; in TCRdb, only in-frame clones are kept and a portion is missing. The top ten clones hold approximately 1.2% of a sample with about 97,000 clones, roughly two fifths of them seen once. Material for sequencing was CD4+ T cells sorted from blood. The receptor was isolated from a human donor with alopecia areata. This rearrangement joins TRBV29-1 to TRBJ2-7; TRBD1 aligns across 8 bases. CDR3 residues: CSVQGAVYEQYF. The CDR3, as DNA: TGCAGCGTGCAGGGGGCGGTTTACGAGCAGTACTTC.